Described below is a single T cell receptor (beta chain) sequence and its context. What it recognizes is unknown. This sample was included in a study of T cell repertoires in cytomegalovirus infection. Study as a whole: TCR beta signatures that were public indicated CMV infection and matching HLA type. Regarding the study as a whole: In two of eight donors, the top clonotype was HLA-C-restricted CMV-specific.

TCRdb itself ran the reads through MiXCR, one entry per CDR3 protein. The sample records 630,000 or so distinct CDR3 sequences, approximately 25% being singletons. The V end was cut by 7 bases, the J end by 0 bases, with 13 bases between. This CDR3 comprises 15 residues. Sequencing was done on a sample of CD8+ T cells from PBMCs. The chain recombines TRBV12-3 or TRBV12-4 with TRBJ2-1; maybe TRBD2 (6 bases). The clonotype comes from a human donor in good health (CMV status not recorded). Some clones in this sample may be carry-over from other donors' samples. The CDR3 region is CASTPGLSSYNEQFF. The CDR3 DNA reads TGTGCCAGCACCCCGGGACTGAGCTCCTACAATGAGCAGTTCTTC.